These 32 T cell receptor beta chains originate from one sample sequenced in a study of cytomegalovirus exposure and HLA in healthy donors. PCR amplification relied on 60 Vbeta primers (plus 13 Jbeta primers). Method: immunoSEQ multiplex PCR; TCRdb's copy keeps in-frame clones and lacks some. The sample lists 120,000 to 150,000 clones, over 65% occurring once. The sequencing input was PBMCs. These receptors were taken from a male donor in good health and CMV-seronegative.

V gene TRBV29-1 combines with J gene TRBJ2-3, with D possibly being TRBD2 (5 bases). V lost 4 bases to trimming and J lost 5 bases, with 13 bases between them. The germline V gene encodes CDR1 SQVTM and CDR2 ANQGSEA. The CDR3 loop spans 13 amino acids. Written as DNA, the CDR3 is TGCAGCGTTGGGTATAGCGTAGAAGATACGCAGTATTTT. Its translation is CSVGYSVEDTQYF.

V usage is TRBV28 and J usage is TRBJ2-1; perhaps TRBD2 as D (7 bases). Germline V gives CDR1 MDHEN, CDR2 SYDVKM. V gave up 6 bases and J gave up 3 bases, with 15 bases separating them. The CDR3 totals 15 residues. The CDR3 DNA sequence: TGTGCCAGCAGCTTCCGGGGGGCACGCTACAATGAGCAGTTCTTC. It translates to CASSFRGARYNEQFF. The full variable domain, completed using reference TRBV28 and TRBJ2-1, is DVKVTQSSRYLVKRTGEKVFLECVQDMDHENMFWYRQDPGLGLRLIYFSYDVKMKEKGDIPEGYSVSREKKERFSLILESASTNQTSMYLCASSFRGARYNEQFFGPGTRLTVL.

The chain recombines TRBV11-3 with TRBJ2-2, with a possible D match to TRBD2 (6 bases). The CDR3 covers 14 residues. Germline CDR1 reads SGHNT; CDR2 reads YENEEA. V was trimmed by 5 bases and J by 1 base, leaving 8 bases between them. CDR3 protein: CASSRRGNTGELFF. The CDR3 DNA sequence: TGTGCCAGCAGCCGGCGGGGGAACACCGGGGAGCTGTTTTTT.

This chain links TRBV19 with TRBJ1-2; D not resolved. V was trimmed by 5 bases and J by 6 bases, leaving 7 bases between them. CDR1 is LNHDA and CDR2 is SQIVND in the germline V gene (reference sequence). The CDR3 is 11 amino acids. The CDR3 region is CASSYTDGYTF. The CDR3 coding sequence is TGTGCCAGTAGTTATACAGATGGCTACACCTTC.

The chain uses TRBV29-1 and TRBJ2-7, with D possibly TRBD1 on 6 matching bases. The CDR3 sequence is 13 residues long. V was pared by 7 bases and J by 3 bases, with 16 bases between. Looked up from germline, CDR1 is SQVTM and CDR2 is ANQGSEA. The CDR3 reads CSASGAEGYEQYF. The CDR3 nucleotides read TGCAGCGCATCAGGGGCGGAAGGCTACGAGCAGTACTTC.

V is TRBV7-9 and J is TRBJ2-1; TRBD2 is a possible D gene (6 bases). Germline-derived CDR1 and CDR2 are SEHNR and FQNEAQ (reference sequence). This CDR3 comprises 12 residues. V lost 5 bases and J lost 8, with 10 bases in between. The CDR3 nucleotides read TGTGCCAGCAGCACCCTAGCGCATGAGCAGTTCTTC. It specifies CASSTLAHEQFF.

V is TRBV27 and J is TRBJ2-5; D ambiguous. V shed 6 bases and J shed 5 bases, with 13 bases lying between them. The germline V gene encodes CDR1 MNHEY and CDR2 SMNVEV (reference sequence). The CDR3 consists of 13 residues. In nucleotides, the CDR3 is TGTGCCAGCAGCCCCGCCGAGGAGGAGACCCAGTACTTC. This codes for CASSPAEEETQYF.

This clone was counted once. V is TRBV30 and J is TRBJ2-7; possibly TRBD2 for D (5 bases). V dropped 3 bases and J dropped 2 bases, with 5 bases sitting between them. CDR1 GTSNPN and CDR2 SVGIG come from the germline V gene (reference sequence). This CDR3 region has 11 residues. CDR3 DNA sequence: TGTGCCTGGAGCGGGGCCTACGAGCAGTACTTC. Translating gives CAWSGAYEQYF.

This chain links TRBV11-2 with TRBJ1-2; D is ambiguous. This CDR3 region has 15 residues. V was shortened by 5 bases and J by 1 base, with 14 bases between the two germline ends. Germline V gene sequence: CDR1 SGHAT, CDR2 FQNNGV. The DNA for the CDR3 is TGTGCCAGCAGCGAAAGGGAGGGTAGTAACTATGGCTACACCTTC. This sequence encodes CASSEREGSNYGYTF.

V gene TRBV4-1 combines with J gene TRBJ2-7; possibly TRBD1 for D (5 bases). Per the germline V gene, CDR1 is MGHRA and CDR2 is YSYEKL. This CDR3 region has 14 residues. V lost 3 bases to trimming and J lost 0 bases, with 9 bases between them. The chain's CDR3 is CASSQKTASYEQYF. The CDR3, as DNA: TGCGCCAGCAGCCAGAAGACAGCCTCCTACGAGCAGTACTTC.

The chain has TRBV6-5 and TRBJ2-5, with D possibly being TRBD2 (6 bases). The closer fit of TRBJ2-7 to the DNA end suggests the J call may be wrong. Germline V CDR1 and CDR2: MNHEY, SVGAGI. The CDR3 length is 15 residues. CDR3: CASSYSAGPPYEQYF. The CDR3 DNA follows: TGTGCCAGCAGTTACTCAGCGGGTCCACCCTACGAGCAGTACTTC.

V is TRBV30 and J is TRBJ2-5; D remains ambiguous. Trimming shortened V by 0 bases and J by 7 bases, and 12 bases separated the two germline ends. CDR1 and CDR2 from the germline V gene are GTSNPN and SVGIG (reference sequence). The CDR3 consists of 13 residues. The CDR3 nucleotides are TGTGCCTGGAGTGTCGTGCCCGGGTGGACCCAGTACTTC. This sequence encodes CAWSVVPGWTQYF.

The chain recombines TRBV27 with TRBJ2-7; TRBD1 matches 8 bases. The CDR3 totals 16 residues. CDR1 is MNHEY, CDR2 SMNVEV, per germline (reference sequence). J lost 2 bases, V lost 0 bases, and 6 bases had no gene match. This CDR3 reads CASSLSPGTGTYEQYF. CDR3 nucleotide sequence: TGTGCCAGCAGTTTATCTCCCGGGACAGGTACCTACGAGCAGTACTTC.

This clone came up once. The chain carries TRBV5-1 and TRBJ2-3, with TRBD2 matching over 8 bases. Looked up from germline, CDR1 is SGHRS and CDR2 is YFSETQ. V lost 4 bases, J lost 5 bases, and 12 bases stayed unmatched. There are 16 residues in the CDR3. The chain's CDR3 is CASSPGLGLGEDTQYF. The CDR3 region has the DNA TGCGCCAGCAGCCCTGGGTTGGGACTAGGGGAAGATACGCAGTATTTT.

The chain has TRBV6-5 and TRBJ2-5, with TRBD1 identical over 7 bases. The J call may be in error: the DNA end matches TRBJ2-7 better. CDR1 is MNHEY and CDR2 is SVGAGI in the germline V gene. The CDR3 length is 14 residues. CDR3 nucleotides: TGTGCCAGCAGTTACTCGGGACAGAACTACGAGCAGTACTTC. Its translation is CASSYSGQNYEQYF.

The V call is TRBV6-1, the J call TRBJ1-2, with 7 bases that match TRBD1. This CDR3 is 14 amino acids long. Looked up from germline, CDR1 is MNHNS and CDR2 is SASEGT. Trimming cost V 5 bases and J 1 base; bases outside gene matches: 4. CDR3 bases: TGTGCCAGCAGTTCCGGGACAGATAACTATGGCTACACCTTC. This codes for CASSSGTDNYGYTF.

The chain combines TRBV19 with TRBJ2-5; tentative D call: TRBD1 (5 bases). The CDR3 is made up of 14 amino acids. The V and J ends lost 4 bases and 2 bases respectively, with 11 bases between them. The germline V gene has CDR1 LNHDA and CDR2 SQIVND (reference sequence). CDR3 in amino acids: CASSKDRKQETQYF. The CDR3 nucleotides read TGTGCCAGTAGTAAAGACAGAAAACAAGAGACCCAGTACTTC.

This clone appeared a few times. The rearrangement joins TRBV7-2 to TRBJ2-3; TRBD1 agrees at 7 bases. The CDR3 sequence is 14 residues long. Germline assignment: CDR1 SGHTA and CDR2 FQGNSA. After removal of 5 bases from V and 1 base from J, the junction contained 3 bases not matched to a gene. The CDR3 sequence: CASSPGQGTDTQYF. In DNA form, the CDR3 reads TGTGCCAGCAGCCCTGGACAGGGCACAGATACGCAGTATTTT.

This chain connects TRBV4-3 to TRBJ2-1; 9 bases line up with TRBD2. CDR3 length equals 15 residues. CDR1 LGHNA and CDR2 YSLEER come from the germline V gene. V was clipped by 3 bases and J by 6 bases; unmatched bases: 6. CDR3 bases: TGCGCCAGCAGCCAGCGGGGGGGGTTGGGCAATGAGCAGTTCTTC. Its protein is CASSQRGGLGNEQFF.

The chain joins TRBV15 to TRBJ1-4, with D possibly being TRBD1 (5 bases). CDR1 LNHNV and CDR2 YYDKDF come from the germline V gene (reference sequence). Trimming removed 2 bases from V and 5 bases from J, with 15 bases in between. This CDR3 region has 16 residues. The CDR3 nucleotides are TGTGCCACCAGCAGAAATGGACATCGAGTAAATGAAAAACTGTTTTTT. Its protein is CATSRNGHRVNEKLFF.

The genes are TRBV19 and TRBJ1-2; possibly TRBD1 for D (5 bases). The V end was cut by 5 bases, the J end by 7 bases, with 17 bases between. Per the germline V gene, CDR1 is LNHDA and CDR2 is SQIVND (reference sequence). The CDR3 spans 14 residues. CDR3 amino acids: CASSFSGLKAGYTF. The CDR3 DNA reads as TGTGCCAGTAGTTTCTCGGGACTGAAGGCTGGCTACACCTTC.

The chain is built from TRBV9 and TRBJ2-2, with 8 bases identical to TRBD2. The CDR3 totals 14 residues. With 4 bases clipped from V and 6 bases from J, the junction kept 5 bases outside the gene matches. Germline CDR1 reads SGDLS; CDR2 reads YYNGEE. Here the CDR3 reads CASSPRLASGELFF. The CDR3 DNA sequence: TGTGCCAGCAGCCCCCGACTAGCGTCCGGGGAGCTGTTTTTT.

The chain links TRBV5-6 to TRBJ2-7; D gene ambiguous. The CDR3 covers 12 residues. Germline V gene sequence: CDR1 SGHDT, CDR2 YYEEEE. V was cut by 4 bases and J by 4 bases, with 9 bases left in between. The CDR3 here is CASSTLTYEQYF. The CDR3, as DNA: TGTGCCAGCAGCACGCTAACTTACGAGCAGTACTTC.

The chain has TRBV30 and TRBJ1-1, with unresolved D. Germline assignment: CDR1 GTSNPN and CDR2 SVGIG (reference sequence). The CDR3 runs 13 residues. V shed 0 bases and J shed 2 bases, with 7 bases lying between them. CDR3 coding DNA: TGTGCCTGGAGTGTAAAAATAAACACTGAAGCTTTCTTT. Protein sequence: CAWSVKINTEAFF.

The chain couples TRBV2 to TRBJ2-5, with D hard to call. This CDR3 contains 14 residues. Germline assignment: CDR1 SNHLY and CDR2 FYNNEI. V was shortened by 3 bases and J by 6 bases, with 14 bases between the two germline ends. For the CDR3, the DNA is TGTGCCAGCAGTGAGGCCCTGGTCCCCAAGACCCAGTACTTC. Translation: CASSEALVPKTQYF.

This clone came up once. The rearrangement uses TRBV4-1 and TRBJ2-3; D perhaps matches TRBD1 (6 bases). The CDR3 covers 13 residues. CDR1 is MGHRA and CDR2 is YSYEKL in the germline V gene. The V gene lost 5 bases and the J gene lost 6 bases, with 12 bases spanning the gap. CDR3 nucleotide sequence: TGCGCCAGCAGCAACAACAGGGTGGATACGCAGTATTTT. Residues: CASSNNRVDTQYF.

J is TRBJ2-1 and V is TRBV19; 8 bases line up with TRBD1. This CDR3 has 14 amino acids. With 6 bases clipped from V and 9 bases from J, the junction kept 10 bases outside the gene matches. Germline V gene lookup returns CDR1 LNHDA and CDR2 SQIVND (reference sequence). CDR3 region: CASRRGQGGGEQFF. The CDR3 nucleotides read TGTGCCAGTAGACGCGGACAGGGTGGGGGTGAGCAGTTCTTC.

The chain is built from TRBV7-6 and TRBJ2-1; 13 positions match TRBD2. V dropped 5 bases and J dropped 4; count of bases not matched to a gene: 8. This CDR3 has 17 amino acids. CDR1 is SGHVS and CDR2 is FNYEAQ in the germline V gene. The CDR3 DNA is TGTGCCAGCAGCCTCTACGGACTAGCGGGAGTTTACAATGAGCAGTTCTTC. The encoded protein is CASSLYGLAGVYNEQFF.

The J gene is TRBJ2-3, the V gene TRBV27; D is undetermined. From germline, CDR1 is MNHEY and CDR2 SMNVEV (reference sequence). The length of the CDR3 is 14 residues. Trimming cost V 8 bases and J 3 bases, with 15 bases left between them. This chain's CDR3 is CASSRGVGTDTQYF. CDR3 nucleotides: TGTGCCAGCTCCAGAGGTGTTGGAACAGATACGCAGTATTTT.

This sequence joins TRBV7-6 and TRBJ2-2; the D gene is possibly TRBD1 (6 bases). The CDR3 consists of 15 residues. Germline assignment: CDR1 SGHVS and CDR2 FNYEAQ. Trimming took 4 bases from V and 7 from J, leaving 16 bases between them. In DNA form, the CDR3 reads TGTGCCAGCAGCTCCTACAGGGTGAGCCGCGGGGAGCTGTTTTTT. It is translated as CASSSYRVSRGELFF. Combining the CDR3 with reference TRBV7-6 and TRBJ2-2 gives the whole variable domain GAGVSQSPRYKVTKRGQDVALRCDPISGHVSLYWYRQALGQGPEFLTYFNYEAQQDKSGLPNDRFSAERPEGSISTLTIQRTEQRDSAMYRCASSSYRVSRGELFFGEGSRLTVL.

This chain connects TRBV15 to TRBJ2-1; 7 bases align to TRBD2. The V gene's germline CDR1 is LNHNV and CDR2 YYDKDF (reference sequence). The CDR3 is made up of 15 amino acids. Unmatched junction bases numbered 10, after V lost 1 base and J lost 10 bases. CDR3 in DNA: TGTGCCACCAGCAGAGTGGGGGGGGTGAGTGGGGAGCAGTTCTTC. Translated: CATSRVGGVSGEQFF.

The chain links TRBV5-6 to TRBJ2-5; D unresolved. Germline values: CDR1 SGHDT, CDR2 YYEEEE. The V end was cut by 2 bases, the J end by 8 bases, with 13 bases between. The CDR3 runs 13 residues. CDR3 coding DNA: TGTGCCAGCAGCTTCCCCCTCTTAAATACCCAGTACTTC. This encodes CASSFPLLNTQYF.